One sample yielded the 30 T cell receptor beta chains listed below, sequenced in a study of spatial heterogeneity in lung cancer (dated by TCRdb to about 2019). The time point label on this specimen signifies: sample taken at primary tumor resection. Whole RNA extracted from tumor and nontumor lung tissue, or from cryopreserved PBMC samples, was used for TCR sequencing without cell sorting. Libraries were made using 5' RACE. These reads were obtained on a NextSeq 500. The public sequencing data were trimmed at Q25 with fastp and processed into clonotypes with MiXCR by TCRdb, which kept only in-frame beta chains. When rows share a CDR3 protein, they turn into one entry using the most common DNA and genes. This sample has more than 4,500 distinct CDR3 sequences in its table, and about 28% of those were observed once. The ten largest account for roughly 40% of the sample. Here the sequenced sample was PBMCs, taken at surgery. Every receptor here comes from a male donor with early-stage non-small cell lung cancer.

The V and J genes are TRBV5-1 and TRBJ1-2, with D perhaps matching TRBD1 (5 bases). Trimming left V 4 bases short and J 0 bases short, with 16 bases between. This CDR3 contains 16 residues. CDR1 is SGHRS and CDR2 is YFSETQ in the germline V gene. The CDR3 here is CASSPHGDGANYGYTF. In DNA, the CDR3 is TGCGCCAGCAGCCCCCATGGGGACGGCGCTAACTATGGCTACACCTTC.

The rearrangement uses TRBV7-8 and TRBJ2-1; D may match TRBD1 or TRBD2 (7 bases each). In germline, CDR1 is SGHVS, CDR2 FQNEAQ. The CDR3 length is 15 residues. Trimming took 5 bases from V and 5 from J, leaving 16 bases between them. The CDR3 coding sequence is TGTGCCAGCAGCCCCCAGGGGGGGACACACAATGAGCAGTTCTTC. Protein sequence: CASSPQGGTHNEQFF.

V and J are TRBV11-2 and TRBJ1-3; 10 positions match TRBD1. The CDR3 spans 15 residues. Per the germline V gene, CDR1 is SGHAT and CDR2 is FQNNGV. The J segment lost 2 bases and the V segment lost 5 bases, leaving 3 bases of the junction unmatched. The CDR3 spells CASSHGTGAGNTIYF. The DNA of the CDR3 is TGTGCCAGCAGCCACGGGACAGGGGCTGGAAACACCATATATTTT.

This chain links TRBV14 with TRBJ2-4; possibly TRBD1 or TRBD2 for D (5 bases each). This CDR3 comprises 15 residues. Germline values: CDR1 SGHDN, CDR2 FVKESK. Between the trimmed V and J ends, which lost 11 bases and 4 bases, there was a span of 21 bases. The DNA for the CDR3 is TGTGCCGCGTCTCGGGGCTGTGAGCCAAAAAACATTCAGTACTTC. It codes for CAASRGCEPKNIQYF.

By sample fraction, this clonotype is medium-sized. This chain connects TRBV29-1 to TRBJ2-1; 10 bases align to TRBD2. The CDR3 loop spans 15 amino acids. CDR1 and CDR2 (germline): SQVTM, ANQGSEA. V lost 2 bases and J lost 0; bases outside the gene matches: 1. As DNA, the CDR3 is TGCAGCGTTGAACCTAGCGGGAGCTCCTACAATGAGCAGTTCTTC. Amino acid sequence: CSVEPSGSSYNEQFF.

To note about this clonotype: A much larger clonotype is one base distant, so this may be a read error. The V and J genes are TRBV2 and TRBJ1-4; D uncertain. Germline loops: CDR1 SNHLY, CDR2 FYNNEI. The CDR3 extends over 14 amino acids. CDR3 region: CASSILSTNEELFF. The CDR3 bases are TGTGCCAGCAGTATCCTTTCAACTAATGAAGAACTGTTTTTT.

V gene TRBV5-6 combines with J gene TRBJ2-1; D gene unclear. Germline V gene sequence: CDR1 SGHDT, CDR2 YYEEEE. The V end was cut by 7 bases, the J end by 7 bases, with 6 bases between. The length of the CDR3 is 10 residues. Written as DNA, the CDR3 is TGTGCCAGCGGCCTAAATGAGCAGTTCTTC. Protein: CASGLNEQFF. Combining the CDR3 with reference TRBV5-6 and TRBJ2-1 gives the whole variable domain DAGVTQSPTHLIKTRGQQVTLRCSPKSGHDTVSWYQQALGQGPQFIFQYYEEEERQRGNFPDRFSGHQFPNYSSELNVNALLLGDSALYLCASGLNEQFFGPGTRLTVL.

This clonotype was counted ten times or more. The chain has TRBV19 and TRBJ2-6, with D perhaps TRBD2 (5 bases). The CDR3 runs to 15 residues. Deletions cut 7 bases from V and 2 bases from J, with 12 bases between. The V gene's germline CDR1 is LNHDA and CDR2 SQIVND (reference sequence). The CDR3 is CASTPSRAGANVLTF. The DNA of the CDR3 is TGTGCCAGTACCCCTTCGCGGGCTGGGGCCAACGTCCTGACTTTC. The variable domain in full, with the rest retrieved from reference TRBV19 and TRBJ2-6, is DGGITQSPKYLFRKEGQNVTLSCEQNLNHDAMYWYRQDPGQGLRLIYYSQIVNDFQKGDIAEGYSVSREKKESFPLTVTSAQKNPTAFYLCASTPSRAGANVLTFGAGSRLTVL.

This rearrangement joins TRBV6-2 or TRBV6-3 to TRBJ2-2; 13 nucleotides line up with TRBD2. J gave up 2 bases and V 5 bases, and 5 bases lay outside the gene matches. The germline V gene encodes CDR1 MNHEY and CDR2 SVGEGT. There are 17 residues in the CDR3. The CDR3 DNA reads TGTGCCAGCAGTCTGACTAGCGGGGGGCCCAACACCGGGGAGCTGTTTTTT. This translates into CASSLTSGGPNTGELFF.

Relative to its sample, this clonotype is medium-sized (0.01 to 0.1%). The CDR3 DNA sequence: TGTGCCAGCAGTAACCCACCGGGACAGGCTTTAGGCTACACCTTC. This gives the protein CASSNPPGQALGYTF. V gene TRBV28 combines with J gene TRBJ1-2, with 8 bases matching TRBD1. CDR1 MDHEN and CDR2 SYDVKM come from the germline V gene. This CDR3 comprises 15 residues. The V segment lost 5 bases and the J segment 8 bases; nucleotides outside the gene matches: 13.

The chain has TRBV20-1 and TRBJ2-3; TRBD2 might be the D (6 bases). The V end lost 1 base, the J end lost 1 base, and 15 bases lay between the germline ends. Germline lookup yields CDR1 DFQATT and CDR2 SNEGSKA (reference sequence). This CDR3 is built from 16 residues. The CDR3 coding sequence is TGCAGTGCTAGAGGGGGAGGTGCGAAGGGCACAGATACGCAGTATTTT. Its protein product is CSARGGGAKGTDTQYF.

This chain uses TRBV19 with TRBJ2-3; TRBD1 matches at 7 bases. Germline V gene lookup returns CDR1 LNHDA and CDR2 SQIVND (reference sequence). The CDR3 loop spans 15 amino acids. The V gene end was trimmed by 4 bases and the J gene end by 3 bases; junction bases not matched to a gene: 7. CDR3 residues: CASSNRQGATDTQYF. The DNA for the CDR3 is TGTGCCAGTAGTAATAGACAGGGAGCGACAGATACGCAGTATTTT.

Relative to its sample, this clonotype is medium-sized. The CDR3 protein is CASSSGTGLREQFF. CDR3 DNA sequence: TGTGCCAGCAGTAGCGGGACAGGGCTGCGGGAGCAGTTCTTC. The chain uses TRBV12-3 or TRBV12-4 and TRBJ2-1; TRBD1 matches at 9 bases. This CDR3 has 14 residues. V lost 5 bases, J lost 10 bases, and 9 bases stayed unmatched.

The J gene is TRBJ1-2, the V gene TRBV14; D possibly corresponds to TRBD1 (6 bases). The CDR3 length is 14 residues. Deletions cut 1 base from V and 3 bases from J, with 9 bases between. CDR1 and CDR2 (germline): SGHDN, FVKESK. The chain's CDR3 is CASSQAGVYYGYTF. The CDR3 DNA follows: TGTGCCAGCAGCCAAGCAGGGGTGTACTATGGCTACACCTTC. Full variable domain (remainder filled in from reference TRBV14 and TRBJ1-2): EAGVTQFPSHSVIEKGQTVTLRCDPISGHDNLYWYRRVMGKEIKFLLHFVKESKQDESGMPNNRFLAERTGGTYSTLKVQPAELEDSGVYFCASSQAGVYYGYTFGSGTRLTVV.

This clonotype was observed a handful of times. CDR3: CASSLPGSETQYF. The CDR3 bases are TGTGCCAGCAGCTTACCAGGTTCAGAGACCCAGTACTTC. This chain uses TRBV7-9 with TRBJ2-5; D gene ambiguous. The length of the CDR3 is 13 residues. Germline V gene lookup returns CDR1 SEHNR and CDR2 FQNEAQ (reference sequence). V lost 2 bases, J lost 4 bases, and 8 bases lay in between.

This clonotype is termed medium-sized. V usage is TRBV29-1 and J usage is TRBJ2-2, with D maybe TRBD1 (6 bases). The CDR3 runs to 13 residues. Per germline, CDR1 SQVTM and CDR2 ANQGSEA. Trimming removed 5 bases at V and 6 bases at J, with 13 bases between. CDR3 nucleotide sequence: TGCAGCGTTTGGGGCAGGGGATCCGGGGAGCTGTTTTTT. As protein: CSVWGRGSGELFF.

This clonotype was seen at least ten times. V is TRBV20-1 and J is TRBJ2-3; D call uncertain. Per germline, CDR1 DFQATT and CDR2 SNEGSKA (reference sequence). The CDR3 spans 23 residues. V lost 1 base and J lost 2, with 37 bases in between. The CDR3 bases are TGCAGTGCTAGAGCTCCGTGTCTCTTGATTGGAGAAAAAACCTCCGACCACACAGATACGCAGTATTTT. Protein product: CSARAPCLLIGEKTSDHTDTQYF.

The chain joins TRBV7-2 to TRBJ2-3; D is tentatively TRBD1 or TRBD2 (7 bases each). The CDR3 covers 15 residues. Deletions cut 5 bases from V and 7 bases from J, with 19 bases between. The V gene's germline CDR1 is SGHTA and CDR2 FQGNSA. CDR3 coding DNA: TGTGCCAGCAGCCCTCAGGGGGGAGGGCTTAATACGCAGTATTTT. Its protein product is CASSPQGGGLNTQYF.

This clonotype showed up many times. The V call is TRBV2, the J call TRBJ1-6; D is unclear. The CDR3 runs 13 residues. V lost 0 bases and J lost 9, with 6 bases in between. Germline V gives CDR1 SNHLY, CDR2 FYNNEI. CDR3 DNA sequence: TGTGCCAGCAGTGAAGCGGGTTTTTCACCCCTCCACTTT. Amino acid sequence: CASSEAGFSPLHF.

Within the sample, this clonotype is medium-sized (0.01 to 0.1%). The chain combines TRBV28 with TRBJ1-5; TRBD1 is a possible D gene (5 bases). The CDR3 runs to 12 residues. Germline CDR1 and CDR2: MDHEN and SYDVKM. Trimming cost V 7 bases and J 7 bases, with 11 bases left between them. In nucleotides, the CDR3 is TGTGCCAGCACCCTAAGGGGCCAGCCCCAGCATTTT. Translation: CASTLRGQPQHF.

This clonotype was counted ten times or more. V and J are TRBV18 and TRBJ2-3; weak D call: TRBD1 (6 bases). V dropped 8 bases and J dropped 0 bases, with 12 bases sitting between them. CDR1 and CDR2 from the germline V gene are KGHSH and LQKENI. The CDR3 spans 14 residues. This CDR3 is CASTGPSSTDTQYF. The CDR3 DNA sequence: TGTGCCAGCACAGGGCCCAGTAGCACAGATACGCAGTATTTT.

This clonotype was seen many times. The chain recombines TRBV12-3 or TRBV12-4 with TRBJ2-5; perhaps TRBD2 as D (5 bases). This CDR3 has 12 amino acids. V shed 4 bases and J shed 5 bases, with 8 bases lying between them. The CDR3: CASSSPGETQYF. The CDR3, as DNA: TGTGCCAGCAGTTCCCCGGGGGAGACCCAGTACTTC.

The V call is TRBV12-3 or TRBV12-4, the J call TRBJ1-4, with D tentatively TRBD1 (5 bases). The CDR3 length is 14 residues. Trimming cost V 3 bases and J 5 bases, with 10 bases left between them. CDR3 in amino acids: CASSFGTVNEKLFF. The CDR3 region has the DNA TGTGCCAGCAGTTTTGGGACGGTAAATGAAAAACTGTTTTTT.

By share of the sample, this clonotype is medium-sized (0.01 to 0.1%). The J gene is TRBJ2-3, the V gene TRBV19; TRBD2 matches at 9 bases. The CDR3 is 15 amino acids. Germline V gives CDR1 LNHDA, CDR2 SQIVND (reference sequence). Trimming at V came to 10 bases and at J to 1 base, leaving 9 bases not matched to a gene. Here the CDR3 DNA reads TGTGCCACCGAAGGTGGGACTAGCCGCACAGATACGCAGTATTTT. Its protein is CATEGGTSRTDTQYF. The full variable domain, its missing parts supplied by reference TRBV19 and TRBJ2-3, is DGGITQSPKYLFRKEGQNVTLSCEQNLNHDAMYWYRQDPGQGLRLIYYSQIVNDFQKGDIAEGYSVSREKKESFPLTVTSAQKNPTAFYLCATEGGTSRTDTQYFGPGTRLTVL.

This clonotype was counted ten times or more. The chain carries TRBV7-9 and TRBJ1-3, with D possibly matching TRBD1 (5 bases). Germline V gene lookup returns CDR1 SEHNR and CDR2 FQNEAQ (reference sequence). This CDR3 contains 16 residues. V lost 4 bases and J lost 0, with 13 bases in between. The CDR3 sequence is CASSYEGLSSGNTIYF. CDR3 nucleotides: TGTGCCAGCAGCTACGAGGGGCTGAGCTCTGGAAACACCATATATTTT.

This clonotype was recorded many times. The chain joins TRBV20-1 to TRBJ2-5, with 7 nucleotides matching TRBD2. CDR3 length equals 16 residues. In germline, CDR1 is DFQATT, CDR2 SNEGSKA (reference sequence). J was trimmed by 0 bases and V by 7 bases; bases with no gene match: 14. CDR3 nucleotide sequence: TGCAGTGTCTTGTCGATTGGGCTAGCGGACCAAGAGACCCAGTACTTC. Translating it yields CSVLSIGLADQETQYF.

The chain joins TRBV12-3 or TRBV12-4 to TRBJ1-1, with unresolved D. Trimming shortened V by 2 bases and J by 0 bases, and 10 bases separated the two germline ends. This CDR3 comprises 15 residues. The CDR3: CASSLIGSLNTEAFF. CDR3 sequence (DNA): TGTGCCAGCAGTTTAATTGGCAGTCTGAACACTGAAGCTTTCTTT.

By share of the sample, this clonotype is medium-sized (0.01 to 0.1%). This chain uses TRBV28 with TRBJ1-5; tentatively, D is TRBD1 (6 bases). Trimming removed 2 bases from V and 2 bases from J, with 19 bases in between. This CDR3 spans 18 amino acids. Germline V gene sequence: CDR1 MDHEN, CDR2 SYDVKM. Here the CDR3 reads CASSLRVVGATRNQPQHF. In DNA form, the CDR3 reads TGTGCCAGCAGTTTAAGGGTGGTGGGGGCGACCCGCAATCAGCCCCAGCATTTT.

V and J are TRBV12-3 or TRBV12-4 and TRBJ2-7, with TRBD2 matching 7 bases. The trim removed 6 bases at V and 2 bases at J, leaving 7 bases unmatched. The CDR3 is made up of 14 amino acids. CDR3 in amino acids: CASSPRGTAYEQYF. The CDR3 DNA sequence: TGTGCCAGCAGCCCGCGGGGGACCGCCTACGAGCAGTACTTC.

The rearrangement joins TRBV20-1 to TRBJ2-7, with 10 bases that match TRBD2. This CDR3 is 15 amino acids long. CDR1 is DFQATT and CDR2 is SNEGSKA in the germline V gene (reference sequence). With 6 bases clipped from V and 6 bases from J, the junction kept 14 bases outside the gene matches. Written as DNA, the CDR3 is TGCAGTGCCCCGGACGTGGCTAGCGGGAGCTCCGAGCAGTACTTC. Translated, it gives CSAPDVASGSSEQYF.